The 14 T cell receptor beta chains given below trace back to one sample, sequenced in a study of cytomegalovirus exposure and HLA in healthy donors. PCR employed 60 Vbeta and 13 Jbeta primers. This table comes from immunoSEQ multiplex PCR, and its TCRdb copy is limited to in-frame clones, with some not included. The specimen's table records fewer than 200,000 clones. Sequences were obtained from PBMCs. The receptors shown here come from a woman aged 60-75 years in good health and CMV-seronegative.

This rearrangement joins TRBV4-3 to TRBJ1-5, with TRBD1 matching 7 bases. Germline lookup yields CDR1 LGHNA and CDR2 YSLEER. The CDR3 loop spans 15 amino acids. After removal of 4 bases from V and 2 bases from J, the junction contained 5 bases not matched to a gene. As DNA, the CDR3 is TGCGCCAGCAGCCGAATTACAGGGGGCAATCAGCCCCAGCATTTT. Its protein product is CASSRITGGNQPQHF.

This chain connects TRBV7-8 to TRBJ1-6; D perhaps matches TRBD1 (6 bases). Germline V gives CDR1 SGHVS, CDR2 FQNEAQ. With 7 bases removed from V and 7 bases from J, the gap between germline ends came to 17 bases. The CDR3 runs 15 residues. Here the CDR3 reads CASNLDRSYNSPLHF. The CDR3 DNA reads as TGTGCCAGCAACCTCGACAGGTCGTACAATTCACCCCTCCACTTT.

The rearrangement links TRBV27 to TRBJ1-1; a weak D match, TRBD1 (6 bases). The length of the CDR3 is 13 residues. Per germline, CDR1 MNHEY and CDR2 SMNVEV (reference sequence). V dropped 3 bases and J dropped 3 bases, with 8 bases sitting between them. CDR3 DNA: TGTGCCAGCAGTTTGGGGGCCTACACTGAAGCTTTCTTT. This gives the protein CASSLGAYTEAFF.

The J gene is TRBJ2-5, the V gene TRBV5-6; 11 bases are a match to TRBD2. The CDR3 covers 18 residues. V gave up 0 bases and J gave up 3 bases; unmatched junction bases: 10. Germline V gene lookup returns CDR1 SGHDT and CDR2 YYEEEE. The CDR3 nucleotides read TGTGCCAGCAGCTTGGATAGCGGGGGGGTACCTCTCAAAGAGACCCAGTACTTC. It specifies CASSLDSGGVPLKETQYF.

The chain links TRBV6-5 to TRBJ2-7, with 7 bases that match TRBD1. Germline-derived CDR1 and CDR2 are MNHEY and SVGAGI. V shed 6 bases, J shed 1 base, and the junction held 6 bases outside the gene matches. The CDR3 sequence is 14 residues long. The CDR3 DNA follows: TGTGCCAGCAGCCAGGACAGGCTTTCCTACGAGCAGTACTTC. Translated: CASSQDRLSYEQYF.

The chain is built from TRBV5-1 and TRBJ2-7; TRBD1 might be the D (5 bases). CDR1 and CDR2 (germline): SGHRS, YFSETQ. The CDR3 spans 12 residues. The V and J ends lost 2 bases and 4 bases respectively, with 7 bases between them. CDR3 in amino acids: CASSFRGYEQYF. The CDR3 coding sequence is TGCGCCAGCAGCTTTAGGGGATACGAGCAGTACTTC.

The chain is built from TRBV4-2 and TRBJ2-7; 10 positions agree with TRBD2. V lost 2 bases, J lost 4 bases, and 2 bases stayed unmatched. This CDR3 is 14 amino acids long. Per the germline V gene, CDR1 is LGHNA and CDR2 is YNFKEQ. CDR3 DNA sequence: TGTGCCAGCAGCCAACTAGCGGGAGTTTACGAGCAGTACTTC. This translates into CASSQLAGVYEQYF.

This chain connects TRBV25-1 to TRBJ1-2; TRBD1 might be the D (6 bases). Germline values: CDR1 MGHDK, CDR2 SYGVNS. This CDR3 contains 12 residues. V was trimmed by 7 bases and J by 1 base, leaving 7 bases between them. In DNA, the CDR3 is TGTGCCAGCAAACAGGGTAACTATGGCTACACCTTC. Encoded protein: CASKQGNYGYTF.

The chain is built from TRBV7-8 and TRBJ1-5; 7 nucleotides agree with TRBD1. The CDR3 has 17 residues. Germline CDR1 and CDR2: SGHVS and FQNEAQ. V lost 0 bases to trimming and J lost 7 bases; unmatched junction nucleotides: 12. CDR3 amino acids: CASSLASRDRIRQPQHF. CDR3 bases: TGTGCCAGCAGCTTAGCGTCTAGGGACAGAATAAGGCAGCCCCAGCATTTT.

This rearrangement joins TRBV7-3 to TRBJ2-5; 8 bases fit TRBD2. The V gene end was trimmed by 4 bases and the J gene end by 3 bases; junction bases not matched to a gene: 4. This CDR3 is built from 14 residues. Germline assignment: CDR1 SGHTA and CDR2 FQGTGA. The CDR3 coding sequence is TGTGCCAGCAGCTCACCGGGACTAGAAGAGACCCAGTACTTC. Its translation is CASSSPGLEETQYF.

The V call is TRBV28, the J call TRBJ2-7; tentative D call: TRBD1 (6 bases). Germline-derived CDR1 and CDR2 are MDHEN and SYDVKM. The ends were cut back, 6 bases at V and 3 bases at J, with 18 bases in the middle. The CDR3 is 15 residues long. CDR3 amino acids: CASRLNIDRLYEQYF. CDR3 nucleotide sequence: TGTGCCAGCAGATTAAATATCGACAGGCTCTACGAGCAGTACTTC.

The CDR3 DNA is TGTGCCAGCAGCCTCCAGGGGGCGGCAGATACGCAGTATTTT. Translated, it gives CASSLQGAADTQYF. The chain is built from TRBV7-2 and TRBJ2-3, with 8 bases identical to TRBD1. Unmatched junction bases numbered 5, after V lost 5 bases and J lost 4 bases. The length of the CDR3 is 14 residues. Per germline, CDR1 SGHTA and CDR2 FQGNSA. The full variable domain, completed using reference TRBV7-2 and TRBJ2-3, is GAGVSQSPSNKVTEKGKDVELRCDPISGHTALYWYRQSLGQGLEFLIYFQGNSAPDKSGLPSDRFSAERTGGSVSTLTIQRTQQEDSAVYLCASSLQGAADTQYFGPGTRLTVL.

The rearrangement joins TRBV4-1 to TRBJ2-2; 7 bases line up with TRBD2. Trimming took 1 base from V and 1 from J; bases not matched to a gene: 3. This CDR3 is 16 amino acids long. Germline V lookup: CDR1 MGHRA, CDR2 YSYEKL. In DNA form, the CDR3 reads TGCGCCAGCAGCCAAGGGGGGGGGAAGAACACCGGGGAGCTGTTTTTT. Encoded protein: CASSQGGGKNTGELFF.

This chain links TRBV7-2 with TRBJ1-5; D gene ambiguous. Germline CDR1 reads SGHTA; CDR2 reads FQGNSA. This CDR3 is built from 15 residues. V lost 1 base to trimming and J lost 1 base, with 8 bases between them. CDR3 in DNA: TGTGCCAGCAGCTTAGTCCAGTGGAGCAATCAGCCCCAGCATTTT. It yields the protein CASSLVQWSNQPQHF.